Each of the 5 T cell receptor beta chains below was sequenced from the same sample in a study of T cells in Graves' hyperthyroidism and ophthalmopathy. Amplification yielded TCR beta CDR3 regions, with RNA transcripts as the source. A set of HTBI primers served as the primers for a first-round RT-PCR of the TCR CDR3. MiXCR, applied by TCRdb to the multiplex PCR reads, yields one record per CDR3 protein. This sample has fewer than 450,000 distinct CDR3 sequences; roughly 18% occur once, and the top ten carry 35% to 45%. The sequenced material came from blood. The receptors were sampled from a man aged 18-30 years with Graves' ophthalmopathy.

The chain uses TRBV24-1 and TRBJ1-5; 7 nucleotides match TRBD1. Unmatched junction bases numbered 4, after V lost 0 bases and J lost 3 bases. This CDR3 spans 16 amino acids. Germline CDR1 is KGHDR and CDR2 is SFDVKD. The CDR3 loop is CATSDLFGTVNQPQHF. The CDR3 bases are TGTGCCACCAGTGATTTGTTTGGGACAGTCAATCAGCCCCAGCATTTT.

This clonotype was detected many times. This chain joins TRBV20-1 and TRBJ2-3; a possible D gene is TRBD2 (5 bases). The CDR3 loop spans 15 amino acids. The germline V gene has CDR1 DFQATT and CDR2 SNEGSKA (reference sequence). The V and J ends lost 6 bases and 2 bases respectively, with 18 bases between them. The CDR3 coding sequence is TGCAGTGCGACGTTTTGGGAGCTACACACAGATACGCAGTATTTT. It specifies CSATFWELHTDTQYF.

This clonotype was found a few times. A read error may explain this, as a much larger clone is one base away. CDR3 nucleotides: TGTGCCAGCAGCTTAGATGACAGGGGAGCTGAAGCTTTCTTT. It is translated as CASSLDDRGAEAFF. This chain uses TRBV7-8 with TRBJ1-1, with 8 bases identical to TRBD1. In germline, CDR1 is SGHVS, CDR2 FQNEAQ. The ends lost 1 base at V and 6 bases at J; junction bases unmatched: 4. The CDR3 is made up of 14 amino acids.

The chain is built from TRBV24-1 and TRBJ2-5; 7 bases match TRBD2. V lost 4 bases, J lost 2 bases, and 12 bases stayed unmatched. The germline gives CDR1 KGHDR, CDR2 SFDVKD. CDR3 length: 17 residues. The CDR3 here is CATSEGRWGGIQETQYF. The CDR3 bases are TGTGCCACCAGTGAGGGGAGGTGGGGGGGGATACAAGAGACCCAGTACTTC.

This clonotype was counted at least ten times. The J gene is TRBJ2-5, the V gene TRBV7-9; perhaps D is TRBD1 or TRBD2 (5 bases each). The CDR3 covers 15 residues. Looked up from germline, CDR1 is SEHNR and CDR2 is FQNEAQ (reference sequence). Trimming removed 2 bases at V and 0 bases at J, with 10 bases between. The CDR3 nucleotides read TGTGCCAGCAGCTTAAACGGGGCGTACCAAGAGACCCAGTACTTC. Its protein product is CASSLNGAYQETQYF.